This TCR beta chain comes out of a study of CD8 T cells in ankylosing spondylitis. This clonotype occurred many times. Its target is not known. In TCRdb, the 5' RACE reads were re-called with MiXCR into one record per CDR3 protein. The sample has some 220,000 distinct CDR3 sequences, approximately 8% seen once; the top ten hold more than 4%. Overall study results and limits: In synovial fluid and blood from reactive arthritis, some motif variants were previously reported. The clones that were linked to disease were reported to be significantly enriched in matched synovial fluid samples from ankylosing spondylitis patients.

The sequencing input was blood, either unsorted or a sorted T cell fraction (not recorded which). This sequence originates from a female donor with ankylosing spondylitis or in good health (not recorded which).

Written as DNA, the CDR3 is TGTGCCAGTAGGGACAGGCAAAATTCACCCCTCCACTTT. It specifies CASRDRQNSPLHF. The chain has TRBV12-3 or TRBV12-4 and TRBJ1-6; 8 nucleotides align to TRBD1. This CDR3 is 13 amino acids long. Losses at the gene ends were 9 bases for V and 7 bases for J; bases not matched to a gene: 5.